This T cell receptor beta chain was captured in a study of T cell changes during pregnancy in multiple sclerosis. The ends were cut back, 5 bases at V and 4 bases at J, with 12 bases in the middle. This CDR3 is built from 14 residues. Germline assignment: CDR1 GTSNPN and CDR2 SVGIG (reference sequence). The data were produced by immunoSEQ multiplex PCR, yet TCRdb's version contains in-frame clones alone and is incomplete. The data contain just over 55,000 clones, 91% of them seen just once; the ten biggest clones take up about 3.7%. Specimen: peripheral blood, collected after pregnancy. V usage is TRBV30 and J usage is TRBJ1-6; unclear D gene. The sequence came from a female donor in good health, enrolled as a control in a pregnancy study. This chain's CDR3 is CAWHGGGYNSPLHF. As DNA, the CDR3 is TGTGCCTGGCACGGAGGAGGTTATAATTCACCCCTCCACTTT.